This TCR beta chain is drawn from a study of beta chain features in type 1 diabetes. All of the isolated RNA was reverse transcribed, so expressed TCRB transcripts were sequenced. Generated by immunoSEQ multiplex PCR, the TCRdb table keeps only in-frame clones and is missing some. The data show 130,000 to 150,000 clones, 6.9% seen once. This clone has a handful of counts. The sample comprised central memory CD4+ T cells from blood. This clonotype was obtained from a woman in her thirties in good health.

The CDR3 DNA is TGTGCCAGCAGTGACCAGGGGTATGGCTACACCTTC. Amino acids: CASSDQGYGYTF. The gene calls are TRBV25-1 and TRBJ1-2, with a weak D call TRBD1 (6 bases). The CDR3 spans 12 residues. CDR1 and CDR2 from the germline V gene are MGHDK and SYGVNS. Trimming shortened V by 3 bases and J by 5 bases, and 7 bases separated the two germline ends.